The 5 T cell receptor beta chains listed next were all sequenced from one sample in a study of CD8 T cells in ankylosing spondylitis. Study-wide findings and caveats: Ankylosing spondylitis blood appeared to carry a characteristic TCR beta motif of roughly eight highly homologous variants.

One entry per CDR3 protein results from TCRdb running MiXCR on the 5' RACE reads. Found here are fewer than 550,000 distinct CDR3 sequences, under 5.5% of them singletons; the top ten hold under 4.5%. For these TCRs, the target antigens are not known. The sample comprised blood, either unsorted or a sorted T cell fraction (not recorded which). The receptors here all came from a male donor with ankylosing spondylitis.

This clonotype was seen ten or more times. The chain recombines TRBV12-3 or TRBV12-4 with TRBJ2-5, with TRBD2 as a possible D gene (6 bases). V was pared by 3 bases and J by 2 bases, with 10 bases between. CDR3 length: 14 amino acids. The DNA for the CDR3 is TGTGCCAGCAGTTTCTCCGGGGGACAAGAGACCCAGTACTTC. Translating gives CASSFSGGQETQYF.

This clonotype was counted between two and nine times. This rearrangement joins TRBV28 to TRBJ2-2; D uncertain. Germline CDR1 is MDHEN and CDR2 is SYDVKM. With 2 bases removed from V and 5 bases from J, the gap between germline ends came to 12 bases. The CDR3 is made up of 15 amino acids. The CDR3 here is CASSLPSDGTGELFF. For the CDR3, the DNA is TGTGCCAGCAGTTTACCCTCAGACGGGACCGGGGAGCTGTTTTTT. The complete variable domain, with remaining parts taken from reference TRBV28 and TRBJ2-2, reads DVKVTQSSRYLVKRTGEKVFLECVQDMDHENMFWYRQDPGLGLRLIYFSYDVKMKEKGDIPEGYSVSREKKERFSLILESASTNQTSMYLCASSLPSDGTGELFFGEGSRLTVL.

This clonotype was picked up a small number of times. The CDR3 loop reads CSAMMNTRRYNEQFF. CDR3 nucleotides: TGCAGTGCCATGATGAATACCAGGAGATACAATGAGCAGTTCTTC. The rearrangement uses TRBV20-1 and TRBJ2-1; D is unclear. Looked up from germline, CDR1 is DFQATT and CDR2 is SNEGSKA (reference sequence). This CDR3 has 15 residues. V lost 6 bases and J lost 4, with 19 bases in between.

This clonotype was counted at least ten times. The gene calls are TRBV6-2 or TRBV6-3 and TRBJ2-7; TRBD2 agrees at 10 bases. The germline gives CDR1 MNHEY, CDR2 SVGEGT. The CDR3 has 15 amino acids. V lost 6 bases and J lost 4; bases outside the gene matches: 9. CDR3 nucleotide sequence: TGTGCCAGCAGCCTTTTTAGCGGGGGGCTGTACGAGCAGTACTTC. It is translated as CASSLFSGGLYEQYF.

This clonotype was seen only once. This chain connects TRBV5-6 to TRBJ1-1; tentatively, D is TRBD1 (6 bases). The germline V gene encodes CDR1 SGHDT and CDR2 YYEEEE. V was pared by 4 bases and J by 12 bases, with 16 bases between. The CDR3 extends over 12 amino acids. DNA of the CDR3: TGTGCCAGCAGCCCCGGGCGACAGGTAACTTTCTTT. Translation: CASSPGRQVTFF.